Presented here are 16 T cell receptor beta chains from one specimen sequenced in a study of blood T cell repertoires in COVID-19. Repertoires were generated with immunoSEQ multiplex PCR, while TCRdb's copy carries only in-frame clones and drops some. The sample has 300,000 to 350,000 clones, 80% to 90% seen once. Source material: PBMCs or T cells enriched from blood (not recorded which). These receptors originate from a man aged 30 to 39 who had recovered from COVID-19.

The chain employs TRBV12-3 or TRBV12-4 and TRBJ1-1; 9 bases agree with TRBD1. This CDR3 region has 13 residues. The trim removed 3 bases at V and 11 bases at J, leaving 7 bases unmatched. The CDR3 DNA follows: TGTGCCAGCAGTTTTACAGGGGGCCCCCACGCTTTCTTT. Amino acids: CASSFTGGPHAFF.

The CDR3 nucleotides are TGCGCCAGCAGCCAAACAGGGACTGGAAACACCATATATTTT. Amino acid sequence: CASSQTGTGNTIYF. The chain links TRBV5-1 to TRBJ1-3, with D perhaps matching TRBD1 (6 bases). CDR1 is SGHRS, CDR2 YFSETQ, per germline. V gave up 4 bases and J gave up 2 bases, with 10 bases separating them. The CDR3 is made up of 14 amino acids.

Comment on this clone: This specimen includes other DNA sequences encoding the same CDR3. The chain carries TRBV5-4 and TRBJ2-7, with D unresolved. The CDR3 totals 12 residues. Trimming took 1 base from V and 5 from J, leaving 7 bases between them. CDR1 is SGHNT, CDR2 YYREEE, per germline (reference sequence). CDR3 protein: CASSLLLNEQYF. The CDR3, as DNA: TGTGCCAGCAGCTTGTTGTTAAACGAGCAGTACTTC.

This clone has a single count. V is TRBV27 and J is TRBJ1-2, with 8 bases matching TRBD1. The CDR3 loop spans 14 amino acids. The V gene's germline CDR1 is MNHEY and CDR2 SMNVEV (reference sequence). With 7 bases clipped from V and 7 bases from J, the junction kept 11 bases outside the gene matches. The CDR3 sequence: CASTSGDRLGGYTF. CDR3 nucleotide sequence: TGTGCCAGCACTTCGGGGGACAGGCTAGGTGGCTACACCTTC.

The rearrangement links TRBV25-1 to TRBJ2-2; 12 bases are shared with TRBD1. This CDR3 region has 16 residues. CDR1 and CDR2 from the germline V gene are MGHDK and SYGVNS. V shed 4 bases, J shed 7 bases, and the junction held 7 bases outside the gene matches. CDR3: CASSAGTGGSSGELFF. The CDR3 nucleotides read TGTGCCAGCAGTGCCGGGACAGGGGGCTCTAGCGGGGAGCTGTTTTTT.

V and J are TRBV18 and TRBJ2-1; tentative D call: TRBD1 (6 bases). V was cut by 1 base and J by 4 bases, with 8 bases left in between. The CDR3 length is 14 residues. CDR1 KGHSH and CDR2 LQKENI come from the germline V gene. This CDR3 is CASSPQGGYNEQFF. The CDR3 coding sequence is TGTGCCAGCTCACCACAAGGGGGATACAATGAGCAGTTCTTC.

The rearrangement links TRBV4-1 to TRBJ1-2; perhaps TRBD1 as D (6 bases). The CDR3 is made up of 14 amino acids. Trimming pared 4 bases from V and 6 bases from J, leaving 15 bases between. Germline CDR1 MGHRA, CDR2 YSYEKL. CDR3 residues: CASSPVGGANGYTF. CDR3 nucleotide sequence: TGCGCCAGCAGCCCGGTTGGGGGGGCGAATGGCTACACCTTC.

CDR3: CASSFWGEGTEAFF. DNA for the CDR3: TGTGCCAGCAGTTTTTGGGGGGAAGGGACTGAAGCTTTCTTT. V is TRBV27 and J is TRBJ1-1; D may be TRBD1 (5 bases). The V gene lost 3 bases and the J gene lost 5 bases, with 13 bases spanning the gap. The CDR3 totals 14 residues. Germline V lookup: CDR1 MNHEY, CDR2 SMNVEV (reference sequence).

The chain couples TRBV4-1 to TRBJ2-7; 9 nucleotides match TRBD1. Germline V lookup: CDR1 MGHRA, CDR2 YSYEKL. The V and J ends lost 5 bases and 5 bases, in that order; junction bases with no gene match: 7. The CDR3 contains 14 residues. The DNA of the CDR3 is TGCGCCAGCAGCTTTACAGGGGGCCCCAACGAGCAGTACTTC. Protein: CASSFTGGPNEQYF.

This chain uses TRBV7-9 with TRBJ2-5; 8 bases match TRBD1. Trimming removed 5 bases from V and 4 bases from J; junction bases left unmatched: 3. Germline-derived CDR1 and CDR2 are SEHNR and FQNEAQ (reference sequence). CDR3 length: 13 amino acids. The CDR3 coding sequence is TGTGCCAGCAGCCAAGACAGGGGAGAGACCCAGTACTTC. Its translation: CASSQDRGETQYF. The whole variable domain, remainder taken from reference TRBV7-9 and TRBJ2-5, is DTGVSQNPRHKITKRGQNVTFRCDPISEHNRLYWYRQTLGQGPEFLTYFQNEAQLEKSRLLSDRFSAERPKGSFSTLEIQRTEQGDSAMYLCASSQDRGETQYFGPGTRLLVL.

This clone was detected a few times. The CDR3 nucleotides are TGTGCCAGCATTCTAACAGGGGTCTATGGCTACACCTTC. Translating gives CASILTGVYGYTF. The chain employs TRBV6-5 and TRBJ1-2, with TRBD1 identical over 7 bases. Germline assignment: CDR1 MNHEY and CDR2 SVGAGI. The CDR3 consists of 13 residues. J gave up 4 bases and V 7 bases, and 6 bases lay outside the gene matches.

This chain links TRBV6-6 with TRBJ1-5; D is ambiguous. Germline lookup yields CDR1 MNHNY and CDR2 SVGAGI (reference sequence). V lost 5 bases, J lost 3 bases, and 11 bases lay in between. CDR3 length: 14 residues. The CDR3 here is CASSPEGYNQPQHF. The CDR3 DNA is TGTGCCAGCAGTCCCGAGGGTTACAATCAGCCCCAGCATTTT.

This clone was counted a single time. CDR3 loop: CASSLEWDRGSDTQYF. For the CDR3, the DNA is TGTGCCAGCAGCTTGGAATGGGACAGGGGGTCAGATACGCAGTATTTT. V gene TRBV5-5 combines with J gene TRBJ2-3; TRBD1 matches at 11 bases. J was trimmed by 4 bases and V by 0 bases; bases with no gene match: 4. CDR1 is SGHKS and CDR2 is YYEKEE in the germline V gene (reference sequence). CDR3 length equals 16 residues.

The chain links TRBV7-2 to TRBJ1-1, with D hard to call. CDR1 is SGHTA and CDR2 is FQGNSA in the germline V gene. Trimming took 1 base from V and 7 from J, leaving 13 bases between them. The CDR3 loop spans 14 amino acids. The CDR3 DNA is TGTGCCAGCAGCTTAGAGCTTCAGCGGGATGAAGCTTTCTTT. This gives the protein CASSLELQRDEAFF.

J is TRBJ1-4 and V is TRBV5-6; 9 nucleotides align to TRBD1. V was pared by 5 bases and J by 5 bases, with 4 bases of the junction left unmatched. Germline V gives CDR1 SGHDT, CDR2 YYEEEE. The CDR3 covers 14 residues. The CDR3 reads CASRWGTGNEKLFF. DNA for the CDR3: TGTGCCAGCAGGTGGGGGACAGGGAATGAAAAACTGTTTTTT. Combining the CDR3 with reference TRBV5-6 and TRBJ1-4 gives the whole variable domain DAGVTQSPTHLIKTRGQQVTLRCSPKSGHDTVSWYQQALGQGPQFIFQYYEEEERQRGNFPDRFSGHQFPNYSSELNVNALLLGDSALYLCASRWGTGNEKLFFGSGTQLSVL.

This sequence joins TRBV11-3 and TRBJ1-1; D call uncertain. Germline CDR1 SGHNT, CDR2 YENEEA. This CDR3 is 13 amino acids long. The V and J ends lost 5 bases and 0 bases respectively, with 7 bases between them. Written as DNA, the CDR3 is TGTGCCAGCAGCCTTACTTTGAACACTGAAGCTTTCTTT. Its protein product is CASSLTLNTEAFF.